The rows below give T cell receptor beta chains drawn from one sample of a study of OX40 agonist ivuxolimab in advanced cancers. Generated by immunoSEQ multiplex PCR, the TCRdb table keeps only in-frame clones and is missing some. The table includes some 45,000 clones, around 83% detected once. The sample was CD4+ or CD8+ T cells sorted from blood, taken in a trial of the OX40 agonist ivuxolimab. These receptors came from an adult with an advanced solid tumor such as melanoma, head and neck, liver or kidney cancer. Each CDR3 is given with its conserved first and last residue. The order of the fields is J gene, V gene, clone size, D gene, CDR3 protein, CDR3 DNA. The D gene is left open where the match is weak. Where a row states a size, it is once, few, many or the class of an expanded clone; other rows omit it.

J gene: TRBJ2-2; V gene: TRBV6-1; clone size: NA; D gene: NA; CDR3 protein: CASFISPAELFF; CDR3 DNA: TGTGCCAGCTTTATTTCACCTGCGGAGCTGTTTTTT
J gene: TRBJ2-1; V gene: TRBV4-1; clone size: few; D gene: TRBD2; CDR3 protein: CASSQEGGGAYNEQFF; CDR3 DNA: TGCGCCAGCAGCCAAGAGGGCGGGGGGGCCTACAATGAGCAGTTCTTC
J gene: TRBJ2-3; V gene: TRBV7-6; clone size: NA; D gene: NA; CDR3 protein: CASSANTGTDTQYF; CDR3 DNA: TGTGCCAGCAGCGCAAATACAGGGACAGATACGCAGTATTTT
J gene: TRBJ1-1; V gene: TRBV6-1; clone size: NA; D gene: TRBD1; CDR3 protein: CASSEGRGRSKNTEAFF; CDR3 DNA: TGTGCCAGCAGTGAGGGCAGGGGGCGGTCCAAGAACACTGAAGCTTTCTTT
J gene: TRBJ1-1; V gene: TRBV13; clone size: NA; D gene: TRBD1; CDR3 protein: CASSSGQDGTEAFF; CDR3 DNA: TGTGCCAGCAGCTCCGGACAGGACGGCACTGAAGCTTTCTTT
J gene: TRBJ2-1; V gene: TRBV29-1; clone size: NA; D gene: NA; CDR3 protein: CSYNPPDYNEQFF; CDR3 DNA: TGCAGCTACAACCCACCAGACTACAATGAGCAGTTCTTC
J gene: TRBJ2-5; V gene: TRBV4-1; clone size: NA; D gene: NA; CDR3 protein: CASRIIADLQETQYF; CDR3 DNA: TGCGCCAGCAGGATAATAGCGGATTTACAAGAGACCCAGTACTTC
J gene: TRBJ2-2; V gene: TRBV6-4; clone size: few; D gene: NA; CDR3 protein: CASSDSPGTGELFF; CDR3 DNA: TGTGCCAGCAGTGACTCTCCGGGAACCGGGGAGCTGTTTTTT
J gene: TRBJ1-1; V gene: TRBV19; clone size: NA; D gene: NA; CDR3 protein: CASTHGGWYTEAFF; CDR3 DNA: TGTGCCAGTACCCATGGCGGGTGGTACACTGAAGCTTTCTTT
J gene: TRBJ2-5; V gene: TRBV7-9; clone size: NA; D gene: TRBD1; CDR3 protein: CASSAPGQGFQETQYF; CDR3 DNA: TGTGCCAGCAGCGCACCGGGACAGGGGTTCCAAGAGACCCAGTACTTC
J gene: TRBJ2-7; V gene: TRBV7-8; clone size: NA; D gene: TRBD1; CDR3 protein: CASSPSGTGSYEQYF; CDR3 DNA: TGTGCCAGCAGCCCGAGTGGGACAGGCTCCTACGAGCAGTACTTC
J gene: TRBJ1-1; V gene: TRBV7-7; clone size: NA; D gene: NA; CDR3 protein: CASSINTQSEAFF; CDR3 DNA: TGTGCCAGCAGCATAAACACGCAGAGTGAAGCTTTCTTT
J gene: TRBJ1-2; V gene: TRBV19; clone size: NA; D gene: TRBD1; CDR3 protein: CASSRKTGGGYTF; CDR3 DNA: TGTGCCAGTAGTAGGAAGACAGGGGGCGGCTACACCTTC
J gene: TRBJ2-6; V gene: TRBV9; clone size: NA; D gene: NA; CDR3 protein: CASSPEGPGFGANVLTF; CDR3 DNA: TGTGCCAGCAGCCCAGAGGGCCCGGGGTTTGGGGCCAACGTCCTGACTTTC
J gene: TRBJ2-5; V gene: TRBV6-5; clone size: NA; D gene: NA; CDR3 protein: CASSYSTIATQETQYF; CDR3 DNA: TGTGCCAGCAGTTACTCGACTATAGCGACCCAAGAGACCCAGTACTTC
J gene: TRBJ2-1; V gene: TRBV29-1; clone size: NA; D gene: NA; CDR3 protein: CSAADKEGYNEQFF; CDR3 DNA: TGCAGCGCCGCCGACAAGGAGGGGTACAATGAGCAGTTCTTC
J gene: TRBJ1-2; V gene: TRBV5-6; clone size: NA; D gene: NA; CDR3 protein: CASSFWRRDYGYTF; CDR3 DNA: TGTGCCAGCAGCTTCTGGCGGAGGGACTATGGCTACACCTTC
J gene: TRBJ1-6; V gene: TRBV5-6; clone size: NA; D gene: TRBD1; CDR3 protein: CASSLAGQGNSPLHF; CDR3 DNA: TGTGCCAGCAGCTTGGCGGGACAGGGGAATTCACCCCTCCACTTT
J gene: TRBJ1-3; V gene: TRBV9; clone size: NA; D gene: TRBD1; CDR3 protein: CASSPLSGTGNSGNTIYF; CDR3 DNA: TGTGCCAGCAGCCCCCTTTCCGGGACAGGGAACTCTGGAAACACCATATATTTT
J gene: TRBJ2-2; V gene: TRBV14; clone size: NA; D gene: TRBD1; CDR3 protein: CASSQQGANTGELFF; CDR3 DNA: TGTGCCAGCAGCCAGCAGGGGGCGAACACCGGGGAGCTGTTTTTT
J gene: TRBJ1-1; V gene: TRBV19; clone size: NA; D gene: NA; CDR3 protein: CASSPHITNTEAFF; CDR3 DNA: TGTGCCAGTAGCCCACACATAACGAACACTGAAGCTTTCTTT
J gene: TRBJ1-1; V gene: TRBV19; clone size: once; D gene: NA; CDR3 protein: CASSIGQGEAFF; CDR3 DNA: TGTGCCAGTAGTATAGGGCAGGGTGAAGCTTTCTTT
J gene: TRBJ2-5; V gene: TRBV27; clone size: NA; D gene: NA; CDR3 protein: CASSLSFRVGETQYF; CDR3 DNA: TGTGCCAGCAGTTTAAGTTTTAGGGTAGGGGAGACCCAGTACTTC
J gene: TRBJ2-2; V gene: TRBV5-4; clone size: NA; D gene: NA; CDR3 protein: CASSSGQNTGELFF; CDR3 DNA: TGTGCCAGCAGCTCGGGACAGAACACCGGGGAGCTGTTTTTT
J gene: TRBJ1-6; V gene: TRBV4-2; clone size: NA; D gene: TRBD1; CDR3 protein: CASSPEYGGTGKFILHF; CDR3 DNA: TGTGCCAGCAGCCCAGAATATGGAGGGACAGGGAAGTTTATCCTCCACTTT
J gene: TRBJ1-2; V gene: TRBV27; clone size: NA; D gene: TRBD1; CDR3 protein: CASSFFAGDRLYGYTF; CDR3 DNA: TGTGCCAGCAGTTTTTTTGCTGGGGACAGGCTCTATGGCTACACCTTC
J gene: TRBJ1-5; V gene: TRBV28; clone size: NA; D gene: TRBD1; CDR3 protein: CASISFLTGRAQGNQPQHF; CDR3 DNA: TGTGCCAGCATTTCATTCCTGACAGGGAGGGCCCAGGGCAATCAGCCCCAGCATTTT
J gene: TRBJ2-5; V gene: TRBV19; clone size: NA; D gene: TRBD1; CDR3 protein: CASRHRGQETQYF; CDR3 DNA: TGTGCCAGCCGCCACAGGGGTCAAGAGACCCAGTACTTC
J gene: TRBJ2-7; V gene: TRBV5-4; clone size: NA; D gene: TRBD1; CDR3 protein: CASSSGQGVAEQYF; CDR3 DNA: TGTGCCAGCAGCTCGGGACAGGGGGTGGCCGAGCAGTACTTC
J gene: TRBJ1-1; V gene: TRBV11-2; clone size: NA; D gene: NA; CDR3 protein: CASSLARGSGTEAFF; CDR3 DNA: TGTGCCAGCAGCTTAGCTAGGGGGTCTGGGACTGAAGCTTTCTTT
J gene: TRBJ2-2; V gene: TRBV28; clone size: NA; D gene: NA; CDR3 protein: CASSPVSGGNTGELFF; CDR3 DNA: TGTGCCAGCAGCCCCGTTAGTGGGGGGAACACCGGGGAGCTGTTTTTT
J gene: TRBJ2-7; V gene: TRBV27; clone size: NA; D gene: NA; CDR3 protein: CASSLSSQFYEQYF; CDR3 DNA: TGTGCCAGCAGTTTATCGAGCCAGTTCTACGAGCAGTACTTC
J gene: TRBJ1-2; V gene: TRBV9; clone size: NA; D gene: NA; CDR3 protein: CASSVGGTGYTF; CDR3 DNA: TGTGCCAGCAGCGTAGGAGGGACCGGCTACACCTTC
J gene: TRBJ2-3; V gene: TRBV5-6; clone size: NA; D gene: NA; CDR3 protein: CASSYVNQDTQYF; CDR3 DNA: TGTGCCAGCAGCTACGTGAACCAGGATACGCAGTATTTT
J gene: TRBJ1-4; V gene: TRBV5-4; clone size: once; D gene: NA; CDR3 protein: CASSLAPGGEKLFF; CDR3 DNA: TGTGCCAGCAGCTTGGCACCGGGAGGGGAAAAACTGTTTTTT
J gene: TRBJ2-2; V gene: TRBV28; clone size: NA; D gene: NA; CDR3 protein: CASTLGGLYGELFF; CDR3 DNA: TGTGCCAGCACCCTAGGGGGTCTGTACGGGGAGCTGTTTTTT
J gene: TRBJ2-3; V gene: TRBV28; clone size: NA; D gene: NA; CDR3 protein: CASSFYGDTDTQYF; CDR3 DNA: TGTGCCAGCAGTTTTTACGGGGACACAGATACGCAGTATTTT
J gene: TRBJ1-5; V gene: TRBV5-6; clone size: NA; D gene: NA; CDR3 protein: CASSLSGSNQPQHF; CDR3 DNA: TGTGCCAGCAGCTTGTCAGGGAGTAATCAGCCCCAGCATTTT
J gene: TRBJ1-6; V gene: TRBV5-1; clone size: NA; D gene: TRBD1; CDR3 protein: CASSLGTGTHYNSPLHF; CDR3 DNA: TGCGCCAGCAGCTTGGGGACAGGCACCCATTATAATTCACCCCTCCACTTT
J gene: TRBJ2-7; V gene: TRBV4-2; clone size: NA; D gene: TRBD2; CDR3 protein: CASSQASSGGSYEQYF; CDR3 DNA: TGTGCCAGCAGCCAGGCTTCTAGCGGGGGCTCCTACGAGCAGTACTTC
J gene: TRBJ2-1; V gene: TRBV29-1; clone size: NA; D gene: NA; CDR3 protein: CSVPTRNEQFF; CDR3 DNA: TGCAGCGTCCCTACCCGGAATGAGCAGTTCTTC
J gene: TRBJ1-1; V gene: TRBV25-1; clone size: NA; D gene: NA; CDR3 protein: CASSEYFGENTEAFF; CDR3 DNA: TGTGCCAGCAGTGAATACTTCGGGGAGAACACTGAAGCTTTCTTT
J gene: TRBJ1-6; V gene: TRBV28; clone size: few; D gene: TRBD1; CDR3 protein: CASTSEGGSYSPLHF; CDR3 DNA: TGTGCCAGCACCTCCGAAGGGGGCAGTTATTCACCCCTCCACTTT
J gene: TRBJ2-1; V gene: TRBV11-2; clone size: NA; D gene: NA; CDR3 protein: CASSLGARGNEQFF; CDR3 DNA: TGTGCCAGCAGCTTAGGGGCAAGGGGCAATGAGCAGTTCTTC
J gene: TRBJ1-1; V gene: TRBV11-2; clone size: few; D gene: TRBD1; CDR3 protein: CASSFWGQGFTEAFF; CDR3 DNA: TGTGCCAGCAGCTTTTGGGGACAGGGATTCACTGAAGCTTTCTTT
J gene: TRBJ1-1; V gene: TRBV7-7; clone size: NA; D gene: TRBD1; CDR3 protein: CASSSWPKGADTEAFF; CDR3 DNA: TGTGCCAGCAGCTCCTGGCCGAAGGGGGCTGACACTGAAGCTTTCTTT
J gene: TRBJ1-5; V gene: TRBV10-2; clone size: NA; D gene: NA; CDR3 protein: CASRVGEVGNQPQHF; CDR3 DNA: TGCGCCAGCAGGGTGGGTGAAGTCGGCAATCAGCCCCAGCATTTT
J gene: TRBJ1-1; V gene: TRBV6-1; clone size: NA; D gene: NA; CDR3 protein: CASIDSVNTEAFF; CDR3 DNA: TGTGCCAGCATTGATTCAGTGAACACTGAAGCTTTCTTT
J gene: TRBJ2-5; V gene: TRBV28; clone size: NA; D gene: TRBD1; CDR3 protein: CASSFPYRGRQETQYF; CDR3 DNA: TGTGCCAGCAGTTTTCCCTACAGGGGCAGACAAGAGACCCAGTACTTC
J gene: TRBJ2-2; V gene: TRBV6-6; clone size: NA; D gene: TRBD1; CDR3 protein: CASSYLQGASTGELFF; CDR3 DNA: TGTGCCAGCAGTTACTTACAGGGGGCGAGCACCGGGGAGCTGTTTTTT
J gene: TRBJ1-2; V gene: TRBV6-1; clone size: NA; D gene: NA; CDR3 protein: CASSYGGRVYTF; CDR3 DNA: TGTGCCAGCAGTTATGGAGGGAGGGTTTACACCTTC
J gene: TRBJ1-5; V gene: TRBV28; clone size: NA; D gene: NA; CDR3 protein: CASSPGKWSQPQHF; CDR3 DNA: TGTGCCAGCAGCCCCGGGAAGTGGTCTCAGCCCCAGCATTTT
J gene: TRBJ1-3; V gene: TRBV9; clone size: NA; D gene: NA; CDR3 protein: CASSRDSLSGNTIYF; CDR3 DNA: TGTGCCAGCAGCCGGGATTCCCTCTCTGGAAACACCATATATTTT
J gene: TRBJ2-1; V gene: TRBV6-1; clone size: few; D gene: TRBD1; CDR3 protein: CASTWDRVYNEQFF; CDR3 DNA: TGTGCCAGCACCTGGGACAGGGTCTACAATGAGCAGTTCTTC
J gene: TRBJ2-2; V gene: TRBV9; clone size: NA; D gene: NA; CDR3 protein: CASSDGTLRTGELFF; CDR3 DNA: TGTGCCAGCAGTGATGGGACCTTGAGGACCGGGGAGCTGTTTTTT
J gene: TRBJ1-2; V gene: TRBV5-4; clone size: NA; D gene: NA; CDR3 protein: CASSFEPGYGYTF; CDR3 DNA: TGTGCCAGCAGCTTTGAACCCGGATATGGCTACACCTTC
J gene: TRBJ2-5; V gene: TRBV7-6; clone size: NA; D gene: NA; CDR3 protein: CASSPDGETQYF; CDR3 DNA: TGTGCCAGCAGCCCCGACGGGGAGACCCAGTACTTC
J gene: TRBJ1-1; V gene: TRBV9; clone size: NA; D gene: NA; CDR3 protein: CASSTRGGLNTEAFF; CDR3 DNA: TGTGCCAGCAGCACCCGGGGGGGCCTTAACACTGAAGCTTTCTTT
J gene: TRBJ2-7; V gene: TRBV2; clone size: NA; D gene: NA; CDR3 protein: CASEPGPTYEQYF; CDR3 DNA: TGTGCCAGCGAACCCGGTCCCACCTACGAGCAGTACTTC
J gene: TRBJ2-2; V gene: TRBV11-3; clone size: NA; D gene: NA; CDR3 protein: CASSLAGSGGELFF; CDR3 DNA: TGTGCCAGCAGCTTAGCCGGTTCAGGCGGGGAGCTGTTTTTT